This T cell receptor (beta chain) was recovered during a study of blood T cell repertoires in COVID-19. Study details: Material from acute and convalescent COVID-19 was sourced from the United States, Italy and Spain.

How the authors handled the data: Counts of nucleated cells, estimated from reference gene primer amplification, were obtained. Clones were read by immunoSEQ multiplex PCR, and TCRdb kept only the in-frame ones, dropping some. That table is the source of V, J and clone size, and D and trimming were worked out from the DNA. The sample includes around 22,000 clones, 80% to 90% seen only once; the top ten take about 25%. The sample consisted of peripheral blood. This sequence originates from a human donor with active COVID-19. The donor label of this sample is uncertain.

CDR3 bases: TGTGCCAGTACCCGGGCGGGGAACACAGATACGCAGTATTTT. This codes for CASTRAGNTDTQYF. This rearrangement joins TRBV19 to TRBJ2-3, with TRBD2 as a possible D gene (6 bases). CDR3 size: 14 residues. Trimming stripped 7 bases from V and 2 bases from J, with 13 bases between. Germline V gives CDR1 LNHDA, CDR2 SQIVND (reference sequence).